Presented here are 24 T cell receptor beta chains from one specimen sequenced in a study of blood T cell repertoires in COVID-19. Repertoires were generated with immunoSEQ multiplex PCR, while TCRdb's copy carries only in-frame clones and drops some. This sample has about 60,000 clones, with about four fifths found just once. Sequenced input: peripheral blood. Receptor source: a human donor in a cohort sampled during active COVID-19.

The chain employs TRBV4-2 and TRBJ2-3; 10 bases are shared with TRBD2. With 2 bases clipped from V and 6 bases from J, the junction kept 11 bases outside the gene matches. The CDR3 consists of 17 residues. Germline loops: CDR1 LGHNA, CDR2 YNFKEQ. In DNA, the CDR3 is TGTGCCAGCAGCCAACCTCTAGCGGGAGTAAGGTTGGATACGCAGTATTTT. Translated, it gives CASSQPLAGVRLDTQYF.

This rearrangement joins TRBV7-8 to TRBJ1-2; D is perhaps TRBD1 (5 bases). Germline CDR1 SGHVS, CDR2 FQNEAQ. The CDR3 has 14 amino acids. Trimming removed 4 bases at V and 5 bases at J, with 14 bases between. CDR3 DNA sequence: TGTGCCAGCAGCTCAAGAGGGACTGATTATGGCTACACCTTC. This gives the protein CASSSRGTDYGYTF.

This chain joins TRBV27 and TRBJ1-6, with D unclear. Germline values: CDR1 MNHEY, CDR2 SMNVEV (reference sequence). The CDR3 extends over 13 amino acids. V was cut by 3 bases and J by 5 bases, with 5 bases left in between. The CDR3 sequence is CASSFNDNSPLHF. For the CDR3, the DNA is TGTGCCAGCAGTTTTAATGATAATTCACCCCTCCACTTT.

The chain is built from TRBV6-2 or TRBV6-3 and TRBJ1-5; weak D call: TRBD1 (5 bases). The germline V gene has CDR1 MNHEY and CDR2 SVGEGT. The CDR3 covers 15 residues. V was pared by 5 bases and J by 5 bases, with 16 bases between. The CDR3 protein is CASSTPSGPYQPQHF. CDR3 DNA sequence: TGTGCCAGCAGTACGCCTTCAGGGCCATATCAGCCCCAGCATTTT.

The chain is built from TRBV28 and TRBJ2-2; 7 bases line up with TRBD1. Germline lookup yields CDR1 MDHEN and CDR2 SYDVKM. This CDR3 is built from 16 residues. Trimming took 1 base from V and 1 from J; bases not matched to a gene: 3. Here the CDR3 reads CASSLLGGRNTGELFF. The CDR3 DNA reads TGTGCCAGCAGTTTATTAGGGGGCCGGAACACCGGGGAGCTGTTTTTT.

In its sample, this clone was seen a few times. J is TRBJ2-7 and V is TRBV2; the match to TRBD2 covers 8 bases. Germline V CDR1 and CDR2: SNHLY, FYNNEI. CDR3 size: 14 residues. The ends lost 4 bases at V and 2 bases at J; junction bases unmatched: 4. The CDR3 sequence: CASSVTSGAYEQYF. CDR3 DNA sequence: TGTGCCAGCAGTGTTACTAGCGGAGCCTACGAGCAGTACTTC.

The chain couples TRBV2 to TRBJ2-7; D not resolved. The CDR3 totals 14 residues. Germline CDR1 is SNHLY and CDR2 is FYNNEI. Trimming left V 4 bases short and J 2 bases short, with 12 bases between. The CDR3 nucleotides are TGTGCCAGCAGTGGAGGTTTTAAAACCTACGAGCAGTACTTC. Its protein product is CASSGGFKTYEQYF.

This chain joins TRBV1 and TRBJ2-2; the tabulated D call, TRBD1, remains unverified against the DNA. TRBV1 is termed a pseudogene. The CDR3 has 18 amino acids. CDR3 in DNA: TGCACCAGCAGCCAAGGTCAGGGGCAGCGCTCGAACACCGGGGAGCTGTTTTTT. It codes for CTSSQGQGQRSNTGELFF.

This clone was counted only a few times. The CDR3 loop reads CASSARTANTEAFF. CDR3 in DNA: TGTGCCAGCAGTGCCCGGACAGCGAACACTGAAGCTTTCTTT. The chain uses TRBV2 and TRBJ1-1; a possible D gene is TRBD1 (6 bases). The CDR3 totals 14 residues. Germline V CDR1 and CDR2: SNHLY, FYNNEI. V was clipped by 4 bases and J by 1 base, with 10 bases between them.

V is TRBV27 and J is TRBJ2-7, with 7 bases that match TRBD2. Germline CDR1 and CDR2: MNHEY and SMNVEV (reference sequence). Trimming removed 7 bases from V and 2 bases from J; junction bases left unmatched: 5. There are 13 residues in the CDR3. In DNA, the CDR3 is TGTGCCAGCAAAAAGCGGGAAACCTACGAGCAGTACTTC. This translates into CASKKRETYEQYF.

This clone has a handful of counts. The chain is built from TRBV21-1 and TRBJ1-1. TRBV21-1 is termed a pseudogene. This CDR3 region has 10 residues. In nucleotides, the CDR3 is TGTGCCAGCAACCGGAGTGGTGCTTTCTTT. It specifies CASNRSGAFF.

This clone was picked up one time. The chain uses TRBV3-1 (or the pseudogene TRBV3-2) and TRBJ1-1; D is possibly TRBD1 (5 bases). This CDR3 spans 14 amino acids. Germline-derived CDR1 and CDR2 are LGHDT and YNNKEL (reference sequence). Trimming removed 2 bases from V and 7 bases from J, with 14 bases in between. CDR3 sequence reads: CASSQNGGSDEAFF. For the CDR3, the DNA is TGTGCCAGCAGCCAAAACGGGGGATCAGATGAAGCTTTCTTT.

This clone was recorded once. The chain is built from TRBV6-2 or TRBV6-3 and TRBJ1-2, with D possibly TRBD1 on 6 matching bases. Germline loops: CDR1 MNHEY, CDR2 SVGEGT. The CDR3 spans 13 residues. V lost 6 bases, J lost 6 bases, and 14 bases lay in between. Here the CDR3 reads CASSRTGFDGYTF. The CDR3, as DNA: TGTGCCAGCAGCCGAACAGGGTTCGATGGCTACACCTTC.

This rearrangement joins TRBV28 to TRBJ1-1, with D possibly being TRBD1 (5 bases). Germline V gene sequence: CDR1 MDHEN, CDR2 SYDVKM. Between the trimmed V and J ends, which lost 2 bases and 10 bases, there was a span of 8 bases. There are 11 residues in the CDR3. The CDR3 reads CASSLGRGAFF. CDR3 nucleotide sequence: TGTGCCAGCAGTTTAGGGAGGGGAGCTTTCTTT. The full variable domain, with the rest looked up from reference TRBV28 and TRBJ1-1, is DVKVTQSSRYLVKRTGEKVFLECVQDMDHENMFWYRQDPGLGLRLIYFSYDVKMKEKGDIPEGYSVSREKKERFSLILESASTNQTSMYLCASSLGRGAFFGQGTRLTVV.

CDR3 amino acids: CASSLPTGITEAFF. The CDR3 DNA is TGTGCCAGCAGCTTACCGACAGGGATCACTGAAGCTTTCTTT. The chain uses TRBV5-4 and TRBJ1-1, with 7 bases identical to TRBD1. CDR3 length equals 14 residues. With V trimmed by 2 bases and J by 4 bases, 5 bases remained unmatched. Germline lookup yields CDR1 SGHNT and CDR2 YYREEE (reference sequence).

This clone was recorded only once. This chain joins TRBV28 and TRBJ2-7, with 9 nucleotides matching TRBD1. After removal of 7 bases from V and 7 bases from J, the junction contained 11 bases not matched to a gene. The CDR3 contains 14 residues. The germline V gene encodes CDR1 MDHEN and CDR2 SYDVKM. The CDR3 spells CASNAVQGAGEQYF. The CDR3 DNA is TGTGCCAGCAACGCGGTACAGGGGGCTGGGGAGCAGTACTTC.

This sequence joins TRBV2 and TRBJ1-1; 9 bases are a match to TRBD1. After removal of 7 bases from V and 1 base from J, the junction contained 4 bases not matched to a gene. This CDR3 is 14 amino acids long. Germline CDR1 is SNHLY and CDR2 is FYNNEI. The CDR3 loop is CASNLQGANTEAFF. In nucleotides, the CDR3 is TGTGCCAGCAACCTACAGGGGGCGAACACTGAAGCTTTCTTT.

The rearrangement joins TRBV11-2 to TRBJ1-2; 10 bases line up with TRBD1. Per germline, CDR1 SGHAT and CDR2 FQNNGV. CDR3 length equals 16 residues. V gave up 1 base and J gave up 4 bases; unmatched junction bases: 6. CDR3: CASSLVGQGVRYGYTF. The CDR3 DNA reads as TGTGCCAGCAGCTTAGTTGGACAGGGGGTCCGCTATGGCTACACCTTC.

The chain employs TRBV6-2 or TRBV6-3 and TRBJ2-1, with D possibly TRBD2 on 5 matching bases. Trimming took 5 bases from V and 9 from J, leaving 8 bases between them. The CDR3 spans 11 residues. Looked up from germline, CDR1 is MNHEY and CDR2 is SVGEGT. CDR3 amino acids: CASSPGVEQFF. The CDR3 nucleotides read TGTGCCAGCAGTCCCGGGGTTGAGCAGTTCTTC.

This chain joins TRBV6-2 or TRBV6-3 and TRBJ1-1, with a possible D match to TRBD1 (5 bases). The CDR3 spans 14 residues. V lost 5 bases and J 1 base, leaving 11 bases between the germline ends. Germline V gene lookup returns CDR1 MNHEY and CDR2 SVGEGT. Here the CDR3 DNA reads TGTGCCAGCAGTCAGCAGCAGGGGAACACTGAAGCTTTCTTT. This translates into CASSQQQGNTEAFF.

This clone showed up just once. The chain carries TRBV10-2 and TRBJ2-5; 13 bases fit TRBD2. The length of the CDR3 is 18 residues. Germline assignment: CDR1 WSHSY and CDR2 SAAADI. Trimming removed 0 bases from V and 5 bases from J; junction bases left unmatched: 9. Here the CDR3 reads CASSESRRTSGRGETQYF. CDR3 bases: TGCGCCAGCAGTGAGTCAAGGAGGACTAGCGGGAGAGGGGAGACCCAGTACTTC.

The chain employs TRBV7-3 and TRBJ2-2, with TRBD2 matching 10 bases. The CDR3 contains 14 residues. CDR1 and CDR2 from the germline V gene are SGHTA and FQGTGA. The J segment lost 6 bases and the V segment lost 4 bases, leaving 2 bases of the junction unmatched. The CDR3 sequence: CASSWSGRAGELFF. The CDR3 DNA follows: TGTGCCAGCAGCTGGAGCGGGAGGGCCGGGGAGCTGTTTTTT. Full variable domain (outside the CDR3, taken from reference TRBV7-3 and TRBJ2-2): GAGVSQTPSNKVTEKGKYVELRCDPISGHTALYWYRQSLGQGPEFLIYFQGTGAADDSGLPNDRFFAVRPEGSVSTLKIQRTERGDSAVYLCASSWSGRAGELFFGEGSRLTVL.

The chain combines TRBV12-5 with TRBJ2-1; D unresolved. Germline CDR1 is LGHNT and CDR2 is FRNRAP. The CDR3 consists of 11 residues. The V end was cut by 5 bases, the J end by 7 bases, with 6 bases between. The CDR3 nucleotides read TGTGCTAGTGGTACGGGTAATGAGCAGTTCTTC. This codes for CASGTGNEQFF. Full variable domain (rest looked up from reference TRBV12-5 and TRBJ2-1): DARVTQTPRHKVTEMGQEVTMRCQPILGHNTVFWYRQTMMQGLELLAYFRNRAPLDDSGMPKDRFSAEMPDATLATLKIQPSEPRDSAVYFCASGTGNEQFFGPGTRLTVL.

The rearrangement uses TRBV19 and TRBJ1-6; perhaps TRBD1 as D (5 bases). The V end lost 3 bases, the J end lost 5 bases, and 8 bases lay between the germline ends. Germline V lookup: CDR1 LNHDA, CDR2 SQIVND (reference sequence). This CDR3 is built from 14 residues. CDR3 bases: TGTGCCAGTAGTATCCAGGGTGATAATTCACCCCTCCACTTT. Amino acid sequence: CASSIQGDNSPLHF.